This T cell receptor beta chain is drawn from a study of cytomegalovirus exposure and HLA in healthy donors. Findings and caveats of the study: Another analysis was done later, and it associated approximately 15,000 TCR beta sequences with HLA alleles at 0.05 false discovery rate. In vitro testing confirmed a few CMV-associated chains as specific for CMV antigens.

PCR involved 60 Vbeta and 13 Jbeta primers. Data came from immunoSEQ multiplex PCR; TCRdb stores just in-frame clones and leaves some out. This sample's clone table lists 75,000 to 85,000 clones. The germline CDR1 and CDR2 sequences are SGHVS and FNYEAQ. J was trimmed by 0 bases and V by 4 bases; bases with no gene match: 9. This CDR3 region has 18 residues. A note on this clone: Antigen specificity is unknown.

The gene calls are TRBV7-6 and TRBJ2-1; 10 nucleotides line up with TRBD2. The sample consisted of PBMCs. This receptor was identified in a man between 18 and 29 years old in good health and CMV-seropositive. CDR3: CASSSVLAGAFSYNEQFF. Written as DNA, the CDR3 is TGTGCCAGCAGCTCAGTTCTAGCGGGGGCCTTCTCCTACAATGAGCAGTTCTTC.